The rows below give T cell receptor beta chains drawn from one sample of a study of blood T cell repertoires in COVID-19. The table came from immunoSEQ multiplex PCR; TCRdb's copy has only in-frame clones and leaves some out. This sample has around 140,000 clones; roughly 80% occur once, and the top ten carry roughly 3.6%. Sequences were obtained from peripheral blood. The receptors were gathered from a man aged 65-85 years who had recovered from COVID-19. Both conserved end residues are part of each CDR3. Clone size is given for some rows only: seen once, a few or many times, or a class if the clone is expanded.

CDR3: CASSQQGPGELFF; size: -; J: TRBJ2-2; length: 13; V: TRBV7-9
CDR3: CASSPPPTGQETQYF; size: -; J: TRBJ2-5; length: 15; V: TRBV7-6
CDR3: CASPTGTGAYEQYF; size: -; J: TRBJ2-7; length: 14; V: TRBV23-1
CDR3: CASSLVLVAGGTDTQYF; size: few; J: TRBJ2-3; length: 17; V: TRBV5-1
CDR3: CASSIAWGSGTGETQYF; size: -; J: TRBJ2-5; length: 17; V: TRBV19
CDR3: CASRGGRQGYYGYTF; size: -; J: TRBJ1-2; length: 15; V: TRBV5-1
CDR3: CASSRRGEKLFF; size: -; J: TRBJ1-4; length: 12; V: TRBV4-1
CDR3: CASSLGGAANEKLFF; size: -; J: TRBJ1-4; length: 15; V: TRBV5-1
CDR3: CASSTRQGGTEAFF; size: -; J: TRBJ1-1; length: 14; V: TRBV18
CDR3: CASSGREGGQETQYF; size: -; J: TRBJ2-5; length: 15; V: TRBV5-4
CDR3: CASSISPVAGLDEQYF; size: -; J: TRBJ2-7; length: 16; V: TRBV19
CDR3: CSVKGAGETQYF; size: -; J: TRBJ2-5; length: 12; V: TRBV29-1